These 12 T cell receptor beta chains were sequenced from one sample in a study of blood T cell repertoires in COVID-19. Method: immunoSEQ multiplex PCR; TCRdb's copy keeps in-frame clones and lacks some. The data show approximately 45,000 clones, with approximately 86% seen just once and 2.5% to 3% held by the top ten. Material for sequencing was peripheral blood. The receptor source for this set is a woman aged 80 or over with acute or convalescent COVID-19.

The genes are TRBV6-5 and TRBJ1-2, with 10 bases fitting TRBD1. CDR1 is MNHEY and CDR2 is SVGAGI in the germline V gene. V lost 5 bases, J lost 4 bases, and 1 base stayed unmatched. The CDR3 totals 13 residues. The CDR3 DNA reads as TGTGCCAGCAGTAGGGACAGGGGCTATGGCTACACCTTC. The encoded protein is CASSRDRGYGYTF.

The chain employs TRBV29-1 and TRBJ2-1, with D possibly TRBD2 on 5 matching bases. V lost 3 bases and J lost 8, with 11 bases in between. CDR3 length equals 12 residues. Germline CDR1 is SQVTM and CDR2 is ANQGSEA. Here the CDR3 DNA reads TGCAGCGTTGAGGGTAGCGTCCATGAGCAGTTCTTC. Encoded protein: CSVEGSVHEQFF.

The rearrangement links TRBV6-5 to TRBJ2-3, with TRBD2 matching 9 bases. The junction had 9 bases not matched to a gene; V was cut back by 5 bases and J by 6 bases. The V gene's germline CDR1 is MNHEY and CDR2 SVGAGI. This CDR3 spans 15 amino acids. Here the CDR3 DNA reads TGTGCCAGCAGTAGAAATAGCGGGGGAACGGATACGCAGTATTTT. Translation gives CASSRNSGGTDTQYF.

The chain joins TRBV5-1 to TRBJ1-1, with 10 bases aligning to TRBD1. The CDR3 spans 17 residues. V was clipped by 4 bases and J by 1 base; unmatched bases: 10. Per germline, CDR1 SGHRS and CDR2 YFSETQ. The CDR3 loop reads CASSPEATGGANTEAFF. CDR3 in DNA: TGCGCCAGCAGCCCCGAGGCGACAGGGGGCGCGAACACTGAAGCTTTCTTT. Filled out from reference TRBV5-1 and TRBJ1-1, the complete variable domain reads KAGVTQTPRYLIKTRGQQVTLSCSPISGHRSVSWYQQTPGQGLQFLFEYFSETQRNKGNFPGRFSGRQFSNSRSEMNVSTLELGDSALYLCASSPEATGGANTEAFFGQGTRLTVV.

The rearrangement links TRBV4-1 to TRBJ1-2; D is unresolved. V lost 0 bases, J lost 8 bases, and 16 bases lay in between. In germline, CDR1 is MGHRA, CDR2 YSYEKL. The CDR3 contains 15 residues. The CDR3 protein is CASSQDLSSSRGYTF. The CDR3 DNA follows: TGCGCCAGCAGCCAAGATCTTAGCTCATCGAGGGGCTACACCTTC.

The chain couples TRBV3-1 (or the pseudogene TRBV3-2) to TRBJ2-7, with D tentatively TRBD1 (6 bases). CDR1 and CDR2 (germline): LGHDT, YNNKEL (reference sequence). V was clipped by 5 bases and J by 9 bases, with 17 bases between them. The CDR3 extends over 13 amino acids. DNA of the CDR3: TGTGCCAGCAGCGCAAACAGGGTAACCGGGCAGTACTTC. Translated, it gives CASSANRVTGQYF.

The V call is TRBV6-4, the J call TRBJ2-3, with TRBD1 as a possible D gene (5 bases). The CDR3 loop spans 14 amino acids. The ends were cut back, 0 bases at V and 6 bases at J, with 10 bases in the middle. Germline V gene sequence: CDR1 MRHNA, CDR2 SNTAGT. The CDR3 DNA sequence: TGTGCCAGCAGTGACTCGCCTGGGGCGGATACGCAGTATTTT. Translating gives CASSDSPGADTQYF.

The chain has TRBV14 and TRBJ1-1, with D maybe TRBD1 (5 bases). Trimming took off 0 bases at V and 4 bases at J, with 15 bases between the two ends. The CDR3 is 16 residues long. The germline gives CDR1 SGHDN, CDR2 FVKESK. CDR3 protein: CASSQDLPGPSTEAFF. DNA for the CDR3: TGTGCCAGCAGCCAAGATCTCCCAGGGCCGAGCACTGAAGCTTTCTTT.

The CDR3 nucleotides are TGTGCCAGTAAACGGGGAGCAACTAATGAAAAACTGTTTTTT. It yields the protein CASKRGATNEKLFF. V is TRBV19 and J is TRBJ1-4, with no clear D. Germline loops: CDR1 LNHDA, CDR2 SQIVND (reference sequence). This CDR3 is built from 14 residues. Trimming took 7 bases from V and 0 from J, leaving 9 bases between them.

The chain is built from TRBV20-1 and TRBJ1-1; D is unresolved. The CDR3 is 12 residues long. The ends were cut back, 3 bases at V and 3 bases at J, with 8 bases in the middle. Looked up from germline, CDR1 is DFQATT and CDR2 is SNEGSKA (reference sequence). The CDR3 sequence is CSASGGDTEAFF. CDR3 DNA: TGCAGTGCTAGTGGCGGGGACACTGAAGCTTTCTTT.

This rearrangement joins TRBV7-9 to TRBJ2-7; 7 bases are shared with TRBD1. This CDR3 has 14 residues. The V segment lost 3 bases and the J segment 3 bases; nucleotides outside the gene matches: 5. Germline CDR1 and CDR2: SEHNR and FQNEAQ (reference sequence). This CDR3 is CASSLGTALYEQYF. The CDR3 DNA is TGTGCCAGCAGCTTGGGGACAGCCCTCTACGAGCAGTACTTC.

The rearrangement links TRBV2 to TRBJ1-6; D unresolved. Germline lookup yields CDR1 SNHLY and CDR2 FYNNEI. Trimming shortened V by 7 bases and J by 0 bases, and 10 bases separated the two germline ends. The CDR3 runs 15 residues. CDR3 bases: TGTGCCAGCACCGCTCGGAGCTCCTATAATTCACCCCTCCACTTT. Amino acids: CASTARSSYNSPLHF.